This T cell receptor beta chain stems from a study of blood T cells in healthy people across ages. A note on this clonotype: Its ends do not fully match the called genes, so a read error is possible.

This CDR3 spans 14 amino acids. Germline V CDR1 and CDR2: MDHEN, SYDVKM. A second PCR of roughly 7 to 11 cycles used a sample-barcoded 5' primer and a J-beta primer mix. One entry per CDR3 protein, called by TCRdb with MiXCR from the 5' RACE reads. The data show over 950,000 distinct CDR3 sequences, roughly 51% seen once. The material sequenced was blood. This clonotype was sampled from an older woman in good health. The chain recombines TRBV28 with TRBJ2-4, with TRBD2 as a possible D gene (6 bases). CDR3: CASTTGGAKNIQYF. The CDR3 DNA sequence: TGTGCCAGCACCACCGGGGGAGCCAAGAACATTCAGTACTTC.